Listed here are 14 T cell receptor beta chains from one sample, sequenced in a study of blood T cell repertoires in COVID-19. Data came from immunoSEQ multiplex PCR; TCRdb stores just in-frame clones and leaves some out. The sample has 350,000 to 400,000 clones, about 89% seen once. Material for sequencing was PBMCs or T cells enriched from blood (not recorded which). The receptors originated from a woman in her forties who had been exposed to COVID-19.

This clone is a singleton in its sample. V usage is TRBV18 and J usage is TRBJ2-5; 8 nucleotides align to TRBD2. CDR3 length: 15 amino acids. Germline V gene sequence: CDR1 KGHSH, CDR2 LQKENI. J gave up 5 bases and V 3 bases, and 8 bases lay outside the gene matches. CDR3 in amino acids: CASSPPSGSWETQYF. As DNA, the CDR3 is TGTGCCAGCTCACCTCCGAGCGGGAGTTGGGAGACCCAGTACTTC.

The CDR3 DNA follows: TGTGCCAGCAGTACACTAGCGGGAGTACGAACCGGGGAGCTGTTTTTT. It encodes CASSTLAGVRTGELFF. The gene calls are TRBV27 and TRBJ2-2; 11 bases agree with TRBD2. V lost 5 bases to trimming and J lost 5 bases; unmatched junction nucleotides: 7. This CDR3 region has 16 residues. Germline loops: CDR1 MNHEY, CDR2 SMNVEV (reference sequence).

This clone came up once. This chain joins TRBV30 and TRBJ1-1, with unresolved D. Trimming took off 6 bases at V and 1 base at J, with 6 bases between the two ends. This CDR3 comprises 11 residues. CDR1 is GTSNPN, CDR2 SVGIG, per germline (reference sequence). The CDR3 bases are TGTGCCTGCCAATCGAACACTGAAGCTTTCTTT. Amino acids: CACQSNTEAFF.

The V gene is TRBV30, the J gene TRBJ2-5, with D maybe TRBD2 (7 bases). This CDR3 comprises 15 residues. CDR1 GTSNPN and CDR2 SVGIG come from the germline V gene (reference sequence). V was trimmed by 0 bases and J by 4 bases, leaving 15 bases between them. CDR3 sequence: CAWSVGGVVGETQYF. CDR3 coding DNA: TGTGCCTGGAGTGTAGGGGGGGTCGTGGGAGAGACCCAGTACTTC.

The rearrangement uses TRBV19 and TRBJ1-6, with 9 bases that match TRBD1. V lost 9 bases to trimming and J lost 9 bases; unmatched junction nucleotides: 6. Germline V gene lookup returns CDR1 LNHDA and CDR2 SQIVND (reference sequence). CDR3 length equals 13 residues. CDR3 protein: CASQQGASSPLHF. CDR3 sequence (DNA): TGTGCCAGCCAACAGGGGGCCTCTTCACCCCTCCACTTT.

The rearrangement uses TRBV7-8 and TRBJ1-3; D remains ambiguous. Looked up from germline, CDR1 is SGHVS and CDR2 is FQNEAQ. V gave up 0 bases and J gave up 4 bases, with 10 bases separating them. This CDR3 is built from 15 residues. In DNA form, the CDR3 reads TGTGCCAGCAGCTTAGCTGAGCATCCCGGAAACACCATATATTTT. Translating gives CASSLAEHPGNTIYF. Filled out from reference TRBV7-8 and TRBJ1-3, the complete variable domain reads GAGVSQSPRYKVAKRGQDVALRCDPISGHVSLFWYQQALGQGPEFLTYFQNEAQLDKSGLPSDRFFAERPEGSVSTLKIQRTQQEDSAVYLCASSLAEHPGNTIYFGEGSWLTVV.

This clone was seen a handful of times. The chain combines TRBV6-5 with TRBJ1-1; D remains unclear. The CDR3 is made up of 14 amino acids. CDR1 is MNHEY and CDR2 is SVGAGI in the germline V gene. The ends were cut back, 7 bases at V and 4 bases at J, with 16 bases in the middle. In DNA form, the CDR3 reads TGTGCCAGCACTCGGAGCAATTTGAGCACTGAAGCTTTCTTT. Translation gives CASTRSNLSTEAFF.

The genes are TRBV7-9 and TRBJ1-1, with TRBD1 as a possible D gene (5 bases). The germline V gene encodes CDR1 SEHNR and CDR2 FQNEAQ (reference sequence). Deletions cut 5 bases from V and 9 bases from J, with 13 bases between. CDR3 length: 12 amino acids. Here the CDR3 reads CASSPVTDKAFF. The CDR3 DNA reads TGTGCCAGCAGCCCCGTGACAGATAAAGCTTTCTTT.

This clone was counted between two and nine times. Additional DNA sequences in this sample encode the identical CDR3. This sequence joins TRBV7-3 and TRBJ1-1; no clear D. V was clipped by 2 bases and J by 0 bases, with 4 bases between them. This CDR3 region has 13 residues. Germline-derived CDR1 and CDR2 are SGHTA and FQGTGA. The CDR3 DNA is TGTGCCAGCAGCTTAGGCATGAACACTGAAGCTTTCTTT. Protein: CASSLGMNTEAFF. Combining the CDR3 with reference TRBV7-3 and TRBJ1-1 gives the whole variable domain GAGVSQTPSNKVTEKGKYVELRCDPISGHTALYWYRQSLGQGPEFLIYFQGTGAADDSGLPNDRFFAVRPEGSVSTLKIQRTERGDSAVYLCASSLGMNTEAFFGQGTRLTVV.

CDR3 protein: CASSFIAGGGHEQFF. As DNA, the CDR3 is TGTGCCAGCAGCTTCATAGCGGGCGGGGGCCATGAGCAGTTCTTC. This chain uses TRBV7-3 with TRBJ2-1, with D perhaps TRBD2 (7 bases). Germline loops: CDR1 SGHTA, CDR2 FQGTGA. V lost 3 bases and J lost 8, with 17 bases in between. The CDR3 covers 15 residues.

The chain employs TRBV27 and TRBJ2-5; tentatively, D is TRBD1 (6 bases). Germline-derived CDR1 and CDR2 are MNHEY and SMNVEV (reference sequence). The V end was cut by 7 bases, the J end by 1 base, with 16 bases between. CDR3 length: 15 amino acids. Here the CDR3 DNA reads TGTGCCAGCACCCCGTTGGGGACATTCCAAGAGACCCAGTACTTC. This codes for CASTPLGTFQETQYF.

This chain joins TRBV18 and TRBJ2-7; TRBD1 matches 9 bases. The CDR3 has 16 amino acids. Germline loops: CDR1 KGHSH, CDR2 LQKENI. Germline trimming cut 3 bases from V and 4 bases from J; bases unmatched to any gene: 10. The CDR3 nucleotides read TGTGCCAGCTCACCTAATCGGGACAGGGAAAGGTACGAGCAGTACTTC. Residues: CASSPNRDRERYEQYF.

This clone was picked up one time. The rearrangement uses TRBV7-8 and TRBJ1-3; D might be TRBD1 (6 bases). CDR3 size: 16 residues. CDR1 and CDR2 from the germline V gene are SGHVS and FQNEAQ. V dropped 5 bases and J dropped 0 bases, with 14 bases sitting between them. This CDR3 reads CASSTRDIPSGNTIYF. DNA for the CDR3: TGTGCCAGCAGCACCCGGGACATTCCCTCTGGAAACACCATATATTTT. The full variable domain, rest sourced from reference TRBV7-8 and TRBJ1-3, is GAGVSQSPRYKVAKRGQDVALRCDPISGHVSLFWYQQALGQGPEFLTYFQNEAQLDKSGLPSDRFFAERPEGSVSTLKIQRTQQEDSAVYLCASSTRDIPSGNTIYFGEGSWLTVV.

The V and J genes are TRBV15 and TRBJ2-7; TRBD1 might be the D (5 bases). Trimming took off 3 bases at V and 5 bases at J, with 14 bases between the two ends. This CDR3 spans 14 amino acids. Germline CDR1 reads LNHNV; CDR2 reads YYDKDF (reference sequence). The DNA for the CDR3 is TGTGCCACCAGCAGGGGCCAGGGCCTCAACGAGCAGTACTTC. It encodes CATSRGQGLNEQYF. The full variable domain, in which reference TRBV15 and TRBJ2-7 provide the parts outside the CDR3, is DAMVIQNPRYQVTQFGKPVTLSCSQTLNHNVMYWYQQKSSQAPKLLFHYYDKDFNNEADTPDNFQSRRPNTSFCFLDIRSPGLGDTAMYLCATSRGQGLNEQYFGPGTRLTVT.